This T cell receptor beta chain comes out of a study of blood T cell repertoires in COVID-19 (dated by TCRdb to 2020 to 2022). Regarding the complete study: The collaborator samples originated in the United States, Italy and Spain and spanned the acute and convalescent phases of COVID-19. The material from the prospective study consisted of cDNA or gDNA derived from T cells, B-cell-depleted T cells, or PBMCs. Subjects who had been exposed to COVID-19, were actively infected with it, or had recovered from it provided the deeply sampled blood TCRbeta repertoires that made up the dataset. The repertoires were released in a freely available public database intended as a resource for research on the immune response to SARS-CoV-2. The samples were drawn from two sources: the first 160 participants of the ongoing ImmuneRACE study, and 950 to 1,500 subjects contributed by 6 global collaborators. A de-identified subject ID, COVID-19 status, age in years and sex were almost always included in the sample metadata. Where available, HLA class I and class II types were obtained from metadata supplied by the sample provider rather than from assay-based typing.

The full study reports these points: Clinical and demographic metadata were provided uncurated, with the amount varying by source and participant.

TCRbeta CDR3 regions were amplified from genomic DNA by means of the immunoSEQ Assay, a bias-controlled multiplex PCR. Per the source publication's procedure: The number of nucleated cells in each sample was estimated from the amplification of reference gene primers within the assay. To quantify the absolute abundance of each unique TCRbeta CDR3 rearrangement, sequence reads were collapsed and filtered. For each sample, productive Simpson clonality was calculated as the square root of Simpson's diversity index across productive rearrangements. TCRdb provides this immuneACCESS table in a form limited to in-frame rearrangements. Some clones are lacking; in checked studies, under half of them reflect an unresolved V gene, and why the rest are absent is not known. The DNA was the basis for D and trimming; V, J and clone size are from that table. Here the sample has some 150,000 clones; 84% occur a single time. The top ten clonotypes cover about two fifths of the sample.

Whole blood was collected in K2EDTA tubes by collaborating institutions according to the institutions' own protocols. For TCRbeta analysis, collaborators shipped samples as frozen whole blood, isolated PBMCs, or DNA extracted from either of those sample types. The germline V gene yields MDHEN for CDR1 and SYDVKM for CDR2. Counted from cysteine to phenylalanine, this CDR3 has 14 amino acids. The sequence is cut down to CDR3 DNA, 42 bases in frame from base 1. V drops 5 bases and J drops 1 base, leaving 11 bases in between. In regard to this clone: Its antigen remains undetermined. Base qualities are not recorded, but no much larger clone differs from it by a single base.

This receptor was identified in a human donor in a cohort sampled during active COVID-19. The source material was peripheral blood. This chain is built from TRBV28 and TRBJ1-1; no D segment can be confidently identified. The nucleotides read TGTGCCAGCAGTAGTACCGGGAGGAACACTGAAGCTTTCTTT. It specifies CASSSTGRNTEAFF.